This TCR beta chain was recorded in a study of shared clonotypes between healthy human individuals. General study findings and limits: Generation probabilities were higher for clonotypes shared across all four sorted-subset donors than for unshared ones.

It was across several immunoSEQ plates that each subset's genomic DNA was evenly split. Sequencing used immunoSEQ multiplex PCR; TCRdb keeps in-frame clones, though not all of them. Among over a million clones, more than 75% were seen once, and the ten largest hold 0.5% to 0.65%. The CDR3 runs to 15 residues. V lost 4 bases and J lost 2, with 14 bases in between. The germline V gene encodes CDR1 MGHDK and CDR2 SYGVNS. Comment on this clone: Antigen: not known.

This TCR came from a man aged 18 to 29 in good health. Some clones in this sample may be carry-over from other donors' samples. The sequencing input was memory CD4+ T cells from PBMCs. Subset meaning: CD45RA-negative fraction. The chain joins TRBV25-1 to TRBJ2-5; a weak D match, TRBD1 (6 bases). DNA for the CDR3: TGTGCCAGCAGTGGAAAGCCGGGACAACAAGAGACCCAGTACTTC. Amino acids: CASSGKPGQQETQYF. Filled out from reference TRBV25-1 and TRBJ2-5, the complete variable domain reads EADIYQTPRYLVIGTGKKITLECSQTMGHDKMYWYQQDPGMELHLIHYSYGVNSTEKGDLSSESTVSRIRTEHFPLTLESARPSHTSQYLCASSGKPGQQETQYFGPGTRLLVL.